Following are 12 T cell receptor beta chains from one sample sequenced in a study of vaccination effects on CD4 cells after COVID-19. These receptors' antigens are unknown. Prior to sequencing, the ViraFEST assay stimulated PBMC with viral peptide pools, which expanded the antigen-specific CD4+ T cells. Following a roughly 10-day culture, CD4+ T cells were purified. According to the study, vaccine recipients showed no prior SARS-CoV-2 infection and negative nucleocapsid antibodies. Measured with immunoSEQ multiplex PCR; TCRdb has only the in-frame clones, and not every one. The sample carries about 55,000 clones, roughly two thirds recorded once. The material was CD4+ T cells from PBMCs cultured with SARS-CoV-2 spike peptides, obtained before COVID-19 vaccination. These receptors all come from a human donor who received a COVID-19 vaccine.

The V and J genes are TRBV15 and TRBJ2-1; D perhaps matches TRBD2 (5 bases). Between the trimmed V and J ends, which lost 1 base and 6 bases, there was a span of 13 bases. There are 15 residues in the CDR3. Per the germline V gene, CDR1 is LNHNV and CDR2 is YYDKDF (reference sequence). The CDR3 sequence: CATSRGGSGANEQFF. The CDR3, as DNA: TGTGCCACCAGCAGAGGTGGGAGCGGTGCCAATGAGCAGTTCTTC.

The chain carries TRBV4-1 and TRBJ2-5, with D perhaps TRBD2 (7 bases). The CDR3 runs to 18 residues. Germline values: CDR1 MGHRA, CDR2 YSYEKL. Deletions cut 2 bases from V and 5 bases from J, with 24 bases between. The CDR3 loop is CASSQTWGAGPRGETQYF. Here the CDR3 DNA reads TGCGCCAGCAGCCAAACCTGGGGGGCGGGGCCGCGGGGGGAGACCCAGTACTTC.

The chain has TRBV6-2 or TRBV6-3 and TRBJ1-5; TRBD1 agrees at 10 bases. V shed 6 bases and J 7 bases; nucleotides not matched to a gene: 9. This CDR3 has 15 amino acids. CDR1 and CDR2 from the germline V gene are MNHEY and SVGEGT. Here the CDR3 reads CASSLQRTGGQPQHF. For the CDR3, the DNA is TGTGCCAGCAGCCTGCAGAGGACAGGGGGACAGCCCCAGCATTTT.

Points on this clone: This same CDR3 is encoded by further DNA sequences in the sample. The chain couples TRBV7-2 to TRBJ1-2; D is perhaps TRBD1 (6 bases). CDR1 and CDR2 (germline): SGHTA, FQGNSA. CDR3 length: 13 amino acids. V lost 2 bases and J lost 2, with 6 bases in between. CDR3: CASSLQGNYGYTF. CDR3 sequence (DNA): TGTGCCAGCAGCTTACAGGGGAACTATGGCTACACCTTC.

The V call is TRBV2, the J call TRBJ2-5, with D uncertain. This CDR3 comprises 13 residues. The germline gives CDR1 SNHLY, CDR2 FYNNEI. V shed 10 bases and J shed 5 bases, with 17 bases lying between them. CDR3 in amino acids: CATLRVAWETQYF. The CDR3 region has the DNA TGTGCCACGCTTAGGGTCGCGTGGGAGACCCAGTACTTC.

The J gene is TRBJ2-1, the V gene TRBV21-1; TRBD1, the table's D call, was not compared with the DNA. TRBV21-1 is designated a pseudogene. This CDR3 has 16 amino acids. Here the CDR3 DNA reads TGTGCCAGCAGCACGACGACAGGTCGGTCCTACAATGAGCAGTTCTTC. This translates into CASSTTTGRSYNEQFF.

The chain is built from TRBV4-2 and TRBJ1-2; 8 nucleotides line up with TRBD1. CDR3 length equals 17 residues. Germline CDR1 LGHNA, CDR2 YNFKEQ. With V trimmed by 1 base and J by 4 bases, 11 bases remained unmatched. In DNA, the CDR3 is TGTGCCAGCAGCCAAGCCCTCACAGGGGGGGCCCCCTATGGCTACACCTTC. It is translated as CASSQALTGGAPYGYTF.

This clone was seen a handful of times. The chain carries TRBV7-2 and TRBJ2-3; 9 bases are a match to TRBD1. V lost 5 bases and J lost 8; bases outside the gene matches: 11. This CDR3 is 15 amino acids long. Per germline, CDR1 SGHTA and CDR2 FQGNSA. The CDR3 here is CASSRSTGGMGTQYF. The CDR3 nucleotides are TGTGCCAGCAGCCGCTCGACAGGGGGAATGGGTACGCAGTATTTT.

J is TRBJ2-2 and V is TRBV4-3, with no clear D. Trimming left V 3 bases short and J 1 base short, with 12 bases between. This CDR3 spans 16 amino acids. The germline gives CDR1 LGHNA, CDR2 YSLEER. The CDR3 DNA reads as TGCGCCAGCAGCCACCGCATGACGGGGAACACCGGGGAGCTGTTTTTT. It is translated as CASSHRMTGNTGELFF.

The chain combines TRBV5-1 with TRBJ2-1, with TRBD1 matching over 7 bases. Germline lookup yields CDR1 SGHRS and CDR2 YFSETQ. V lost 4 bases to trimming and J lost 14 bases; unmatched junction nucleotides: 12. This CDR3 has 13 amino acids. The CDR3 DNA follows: TGCGCCAGCAGCCCCACGTTCGGGACAGAGGAGTTCTTC. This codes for CASSPTFGTEEFF.

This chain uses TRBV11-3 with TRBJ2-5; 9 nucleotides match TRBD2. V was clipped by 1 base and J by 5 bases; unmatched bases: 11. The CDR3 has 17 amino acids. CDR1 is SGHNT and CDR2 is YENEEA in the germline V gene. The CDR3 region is CASSLGGHGGGAETQYF. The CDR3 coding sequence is TGTGCCAGCAGCTTAGGAGGACATGGCGGGGGGGCTGAGACCCAGTACTTC.

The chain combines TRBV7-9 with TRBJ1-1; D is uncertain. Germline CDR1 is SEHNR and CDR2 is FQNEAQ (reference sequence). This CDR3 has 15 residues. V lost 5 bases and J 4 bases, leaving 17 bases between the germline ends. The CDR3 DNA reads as TGTGCCAGCAGCCCCGCCCCGGGTGGAGGCACTGAAGCTTTCTTT. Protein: CASSPAPGGGTEAFF. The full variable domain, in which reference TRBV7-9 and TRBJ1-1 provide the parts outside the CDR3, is DTGVSQNPRHKITKRGQNVTFRCDPISEHNRLYWYRQTLGQGPEFLTYFQNEAQLEKSRLLSDRFSAERPKGSFSTLEIQRTEQGDSAMYLCASSPAPGGGTEAFFGQGTRLTVV.